One sample yielded the 7 T cell receptor beta chains listed below, sequenced in a study of blood T cells in healthy people across ages. Primed by a sample-barcoded 5' primer and a J-beta primer mix, a second PCR proceeded for roughly 6 to 12 cycles. TCRdb itself ran the 5' RACE reads through MiXCR, one entry per CDR3 protein. The table has hundreds of thousands of distinct CDR3 sequences, around 43% seen once. Sequencing was carried out using blood. The origin of the receptors is a man of 80 years or more in good health.

The V and J genes are TRBV3-1 and TRBJ1-1; no clear D gene. V was shortened by 0 bases and J by 3 bases, with 8 bases between the two germline ends. The germline V gene encodes CDR1 LGHDT and CDR2 YNNKEL (reference sequence). The CDR3 is 14 amino acids. This CDR3 reads CASSQDQRYTEAFF. CDR3 coding DNA: TGTGCCAGCAGCCAAGATCAGAGGTACACTGAAGCTTTCTTT.

As to this clonotype: The junction differs from germline at one of its ends, possibly a read error. The J gene is TRBJ2-3, the V gene TRBV28, with 8 bases lining up with TRBD1. The length of the CDR3 is 13 residues. Germline assignment: CDR1 MDHEN and CDR2 SYDVKM. CDR3 nucleotide sequence: TGCGCCAGTGCGACAGGGGAGGCAGATACGCAGTATTTT. This translates into CASATGEADTQYF.

J is TRBJ2-6 and V is TRBV4-2; the match to TRBD1 covers 8 bases. Germline values: CDR1 LGHNA, CDR2 YNFKEQ. V shed 0 bases, J shed 0 bases, and the junction held 7 bases outside the gene matches. This CDR3 contains 19 residues. CDR3 in DNA: TGTGCCAGCAGCCAAGAGGTCCAGGGGGCAAACTCTGGGGCCAACGTCCTGACTTTC. It yields the protein CASSQEVQGANSGANVLTF.

This clonotype was detected many times. The J gene is TRBJ2-1, the V gene TRBV12-3 or TRBV12-4, with 7 bases aligning to TRBD1. Losses at the gene ends were 6 bases for V and 4 bases for J; bases not matched to a gene: 0. The CDR3 consists of 12 residues. In DNA form, the CDR3 reads TGTGCCAGCAGGGGACAGTACAATGAGCAGTTCTTC. It specifies CASRGQYNEQFF.

At least ten counts were recorded for this clonotype. A much larger clonotype is one base distant, so this may be a read error. The gene calls are TRBV7-2 and TRBJ2-7; 12 nucleotides match TRBD2. The CDR3 loop spans 16 amino acids. The germline V gene has CDR1 SGHTA and CDR2 FQGNSA. J was trimmed by 7 bases and V by 1 base; bases with no gene match: 8. The CDR3 spells CASSLGTSGAGIEQYF. DNA of the CDR3: TGTGCCAGCAGCTTAGGGACTAGCGGGGCGGGTATTGAGCAGTACTTC.

This clonotype has only one observation. Its ends do not fully match the called genes, so a read error is possible. The chain carries TRBV3-1 and TRBJ2-7; no reliable D call. This CDR3 contains 11 residues. CDR1 is LGHDT and CDR2 is YNNKEL in the germline V gene (reference sequence). This CDR3 reads CAGSLFNEQYF. CDR3 in DNA: TGTGCCGGCAGCCTATTTAACGAGCAGTACTTC.

This chain uses TRBV29-1 with TRBJ2-3; 13 nucleotides align to TRBD2. The CDR3 contains 20 residues. The germline V gene has CDR1 SQVTM and CDR2 ANQGSEA. J lost 4 bases, V lost 3 bases, and 19 bases had no gene match. The CDR3 DNA reads TGCAGCGTTGATCGAACCAGCGGCTTACTAGCGGGGGGGCCTGCAGATACGCAGTATTTT. It codes for CSVDRTSGLLAGGPADTQYF.